This TCR beta chain was retrieved from a study of cytomegalovirus exposure and HLA in healthy donors. Between the trimmed V and J ends, which lost 0 bases and 4 bases, there was a span of 10 bases. The CDR3 runs 14 residues. Germline V lookup: CDR1 MNHEY, CDR2 SMNVEV (reference sequence). The PCR was carried out with 60 Vbeta primers and 13 Jbeta primers. Here immunoSEQ multiplex PCR was the method, and the copy in TCRdb shows in-frame clones only, minus some. The sample carries about 150,000 clones, approximately 84% recorded once. The clonotype comes from a man aged 50 or older in good health and CMV-seropositive. The chain has TRBV27 and TRBJ2-7; D is ambiguous. Material: PBMCs. CDR3 DNA sequence: TGTGCCAGCAGTTTATCGAGTCTGACATACGAGCAGTACTTC. Translated: CASSLSSLTYEQYF.